The 10 T cell receptor beta chains listed next were all sequenced from one sample in a study of OX40 agonist ivuxolimab in advanced cancers. Sequenced by immunoSEQ multiplex PCR; TCRdb stores in-frame clones only, minus some. Of tens of thousands of clones listed, 70% to 90% are singletons. Here the sequenced sample was CD4+ or CD8+ T cells sorted from blood, taken in a trial of the OX40 agonist ivuxolimab. Receptors were obtained from an adult with an advanced solid tumor such as melanoma, head and neck, liver or kidney cancer.

This clone occurred a few times. V gene TRBV6-6 combines with J gene TRBJ1-1; maybe TRBD1 (5 bases). Germline V CDR1 and CDR2: MNHNY, SVGAGI (reference sequence). The CDR3 totals 12 residues. The germline V and J ends were trimmed by 9 bases and 4 bases, with 12 bases remaining between them. As DNA, the CDR3 is TGTGCCAGTCGGGTGGGGGTCACTGAAGCTTTCTTT. This translates into CASRVGVTEAFF.

This chain connects TRBV15 to TRBJ1-2; perhaps TRBD1 as D (5 bases). This CDR3 is built from 18 residues. CDR1 is LNHNV and CDR2 is YYDKDF in the germline V gene (reference sequence). V lost 0 bases to trimming and J lost 7 bases, with 24 bases between them. CDR3 amino acids: CATSRDPEGTYERRGYTF. The CDR3 bases are TGTGCCACCAGCAGAGATCCGGAAGGGACTTACGAACGGCGTGGCTACACCTTC.

CDR3 in DNA: TGCGCCAGCAGCTTGGCCTCAAGGGTGAACAATGAGCAGTTCTTC. It translates to CASSLASRVNNEQFF. The rearrangement links TRBV5-1 to TRBJ2-1; unclear D gene. V shed 0 bases and J shed 5 bases, with 12 bases lying between them. CDR3 length equals 15 residues. Germline V lookup: CDR1 SGHRS, CDR2 YFSETQ.

V and J are TRBV5-1 and TRBJ2-5; D remains ambiguous. This CDR3 contains 11 residues. Trimming stripped 7 bases from V and 5 bases from J, with 9 bases between. Germline CDR1 SGHRS, CDR2 YFSETQ. The CDR3 reads CASWTTETQYF. CDR3 coding DNA: TGCGCCAGCTGGACGACCGAGACCCAGTACTTC.

The chain has TRBV2 and TRBJ2-2; 10 bases line up with TRBD2. The CDR3 runs to 15 residues. V gave up 7 bases and J gave up 6 bases; unmatched junction bases: 8. CDR1 is SNHLY, CDR2 FYNNEI, per germline. CDR3 sequence reads: CASTLLAGWAGELFF. DNA of the CDR3: TGTGCCAGCACACTACTAGCGGGATGGGCCGGGGAGCTGTTTTTT.

V usage is TRBV2 and J usage is TRBJ1-4, with D maybe TRBD1 (5 bases). CDR3 size: 17 residues. The germline V gene has CDR1 SNHLY and CDR2 FYNNEI. The V end was cut by 1 base, the J end by 8 bases, with 20 bases between. The chain's CDR3 is CASSEEGAFLRGEKLFF. CDR3 coding DNA: TGTGCCAGCAGTGAAGAAGGGGCCTTCCTTAGAGGGGAAAAACTGTTTTTT. Looking up the rest from reference TRBV2 and TRBJ1-4 gives the full variable domain: EPEVTQTPSHQVTQMGQEVILRCVPISNHLYFYWYRQILGQKVEFLVSFYNNEISEKSEIFDDQFSVERPDGSNFTLKIRSTKLEDSAMYFCASSEEGAFLRGEKLFFGSGTQLSVL.

The chain carries TRBV7-2 and TRBJ2-5; possibly TRBD2 for D (6 bases). Germline V gene lookup returns CDR1 SGHTA and CDR2 FQGNSA. This CDR3 has 14 amino acids. V was pared by 1 base and J by 3 bases, with 9 bases between. The CDR3: CASSLVGGEETQYF. In nucleotides, the CDR3 is TGTGCCAGCAGCTTAGTCGGAGGGGAAGAGACCCAGTACTTC.

This clone was seen only once. V gene TRBV4-1 combines with J gene TRBJ2-7, with D perhaps TRBD2 (5 bases). V was pared by 1 base and J by 5 bases, with 15 bases between. The CDR3 is made up of 15 amino acids. CDR1 is MGHRA, CDR2 YSYEKL, per germline. CDR3 in DNA: TGCGCCAGCAGCCAAGTGAGGGAAAATTTTAACGAGCAGTACTTC. Translated: CASSQVRENFNEQYF.

The rearrangement links TRBV27 to TRBJ2-3, with unresolved D. Germline loops: CDR1 MNHEY, CDR2 SMNVEV (reference sequence). The CDR3 totals 11 residues. V lost 5 bases and J lost 2, with 2 bases in between. This chain's CDR3 is CASSDTDTQYF. The CDR3 region has the DNA TGTGCCAGCAGTGACACAGATACGCAGTATTTT.

This sequence joins TRBV5-6 and TRBJ2-7; TRBD1 matches 8 bases. Germline V CDR1 and CDR2: SGHDT, YYEEEE. Trimming cost V 4 bases and J 5 bases; bases outside gene matches: 14. CDR3 length equals 16 residues. The CDR3 protein is CASSPRDRILGNEQYF. In nucleotides, the CDR3 is TGTGCCAGCAGCCCCCGGGACAGGATTTTAGGGAACGAGCAGTACTTC.